A single sample gave rise to the 31 T cell receptor beta chains below, sequenced in a study of early T cells in non-severe SARS-CoV-2 infection. TCRdb re-derived calls from the 5' RACE reads in MiXCR, one entry per CDR3 protein. The profile shows tens of thousands of distinct CDR3 sequences, about 10% of them singletons. Specimen: whole blood, collected at baseline. The source of these receptors is an adult who was a healthcare worker with PCR-confirmed SARS-CoV-2 infection or an uninfected control (not recorded which).

This clonotype was picked up many times. J is TRBJ2-1 and V is TRBV20-1, with 14 bases identical to TRBD2. CDR1 DFQATT and CDR2 SNEGSKA come from the germline V gene (reference sequence). J was trimmed by 7 bases and V by 1 base; bases with no gene match: 15. The length of the CDR3 is 19 residues. The CDR3 region is CSARATRPGLAGDSNEQFF. CDR3 DNA: TGCAGTGCTAGAGCGACTCGACCGGGACTAGCGGGAGACTCAAATGAGCAGTTCTTC.

This clonotype has more than one count but fewer than ten. This rearrangement joins TRBV24-1 to TRBJ2-3; possible D gene TRBD1, 5 bases. Germline V CDR1 and CDR2: KGHDR, SFDVKD. The V and J ends lost 5 bases and 2 bases respectively, with 16 bases between them. The CDR3 runs 16 residues. The CDR3 loop reads CATSASDRGDTDTQYF. Written as DNA, the CDR3 is TGTGCCACCAGTGCCTCCGACAGAGGAGACACAGATACGCAGTATTTT.

This clonotype was observed at least ten times. The CDR3 DNA sequence: TGTGCCAGCAGCCGGAGCGGGAGGGCCGGGGATGAGCAGTTCTTC. Its translation: CASSRSGRAGDEQFF. The rearrangement links TRBV5-4 to TRBJ2-1; 10 bases are shared with TRBD2. Germline CDR1 reads SGHNT; CDR2 reads YYREEE (reference sequence). After removal of 4 bases from V and 8 bases from J, the junction contained 9 bases not matched to a gene. This CDR3 spans 15 amino acids.

This clonotype showed up just a few times. This chain uses TRBV11-2 with TRBJ2-3, with TRBD2 as a possible D gene (6 bases). Per germline, CDR1 SGHAT and CDR2 FQNNGV. The CDR3 is 16 amino acids. V lost 5 bases to trimming and J lost 5 bases, with 20 bases between them. The CDR3 spells CASSQTRRALEDTQYF. The CDR3 DNA sequence: TGTGCCAGCAGCCAGACCCGGAGGGCCCTCGAAGATACGCAGTATTTT.

This clonotype has only a few counts. This chain uses TRBV20-1 with TRBJ1-1; D not resolved. Germline assignment: CDR1 DFQATT and CDR2 SNEGSKA (reference sequence). CDR3 length equals 13 residues. V was clipped by 1 base and J by 6 bases, with 12 bases between them. The CDR3 DNA follows: TGCAGTGCTAGAGGTCCGGTGGGCGCTGAAGCTTTCTTT. Amino acids: CSARGPVGAEAFF.

This clonotype was picked up a small number of times. V and J are TRBV18 and TRBJ2-3; the match to TRBD1 covers 9 bases. J gave up 5 bases and V 6 bases, and 9 bases lay outside the gene matches. Germline CDR1 reads KGHSH; CDR2 reads LQKENI. This CDR3 spans 15 amino acids. The chain's CDR3 is CASSRPGQGLDTQYF. CDR3 nucleotide sequence: TGTGCCAGCTCCCGCCCGGGACAGGGTCTAGATACGCAGTATTTT.

This clonotype was observed a few times. This sequence joins TRBV2 and TRBJ1-1; D perhaps matches TRBD1 (6 bases). The CDR3 has 15 amino acids. Germline V gives CDR1 SNHLY, CDR2 FYNNEI. V shed 6 bases and J shed 0 bases, with 14 bases lying between them. The chain's CDR3 is CASSGATGLNTEAFF. CDR3 nucleotide sequence: TGTGCCAGCAGCGGGGCGACAGGTCTGAACACTGAAGCTTTCTTT.

This clonotype was found a few times. V is TRBV27 and J is TRBJ1-5; D is uncertain. The CDR3 contains 13 residues. Germline values: CDR1 MNHEY, CDR2 SMNVEV (reference sequence). V was shortened by 3 bases and J by 2 bases, with 5 bases between the two germline ends. This CDR3 is CASSFEGNQPQHF. The CDR3 nucleotides are TGTGCCAGCAGTTTTGAGGGCAATCAGCCCCAGCATTTT.

This clonotype was found a few times. This sequence joins TRBV28 and TRBJ2-3; D ambiguous. CDR3 length: 13 residues. The V end lost 6 bases, the J end lost 6 bases, and 13 bases lay between the germline ends. Per the germline V gene, CDR1 is MDHEN and CDR2 is SYDVKM. The CDR3 reads CASSRDGADTQYF. The DNA of the CDR3 is TGTGCCAGCAGCCGCGATGGCGCGGATACGCAGTATTTT.

The V call is TRBV3-1, the J call TRBJ2-7; tentative D call: TRBD2 (5 bases). CDR3 size: 14 residues. V was cut by 0 bases and J by 3 bases, with 9 bases left in between. The germline CDR1 and CDR2 sequences are LGHDT and YNNKEL (reference sequence). CDR3 sequence (DNA): TGTGCCAGCAGCCAAGATCTGGGGAGCTACGAGCAGTACTTC. Residues: CASSQDLGSYEQYF.

This chain uses TRBV6-6 with TRBJ2-1; no clear D. The CDR3 totals 12 residues. V dropped 3 bases and J dropped 5 bases, with 5 bases sitting between them. Per germline, CDR1 MNHNY and CDR2 SVGAGI (reference sequence). CDR3 sequence reads: CASSYVNNEQFF. CDR3 bases: TGTGCCAGCAGTTATGTCAACAATGAGCAGTTCTTC.

This clonotype was seen a few times. The chain is built from TRBV5-1 and TRBJ1-2; a weak D match, TRBD1 (6 bases). Trimming shortened V by 0 bases and J by 2 bases, and 11 bases separated the two germline ends. This CDR3 comprises 15 residues. The germline CDR1 and CDR2 sequences are SGHRS and YFSETQ. The CDR3 DNA reads TGCGCCAGCAGCTTGGCCCCCACAGGGAACTATGGCTACACCTTC. Its protein is CASSLAPTGNYGYTF. Complete variable domain (other parts from reference TRBV5-1 and TRBJ1-2): KAGVTQTPRYLIKTRGQQVTLSCSPISGHRSVSWYQQTPGQGLQFLFEYFSETQRNKGNFPGRFSGRQFSNSRSEMNVSTLELGDSALYLCASSLAPTGNYGYTFGSGTRLTVV.

This clonotype was seen repeatedly, ten times or more. The V gene is TRBV11-3, the J gene TRBJ2-7; 9 nucleotides match TRBD1. Germline trimming cut 5 bases from V and 4 bases from J; bases unmatched to any gene: 6. Germline V gene data show CDR1 as SGHNT and CDR2 as YENEEA. The CDR3 runs to 14 residues. This CDR3 reads CASSAGTGTYEQYF. The CDR3 region has the DNA TGTGCCAGCAGCGCCGGGACAGGGACTTACGAGCAGTACTTC.

This chain uses TRBV12-3 or TRBV12-4 with TRBJ1-5, with D hard to call. This CDR3 has 13 residues. V gave up 5 bases and J gave up 4 bases, with 9 bases separating them. The CDR3 here is CASSVKRNQPQHF. The CDR3 DNA follows: TGTGCCAGCAGTGTCAAGAGGAATCAGCCCCAGCATTTT.

J is TRBJ2-7 and V is TRBV18; TRBD2 might be the D (5 bases). Germline values: CDR1 KGHSH, CDR2 LQKENI. V dropped 1 base and J dropped 1 base, with 8 bases sitting between them. This CDR3 spans 14 amino acids. The CDR3 here is CASSPLSGSYEQYF. In DNA form, the CDR3 reads TGTGCCAGCTCACCACTGAGCGGATCCTACGAGCAGTACTTC.

This clonotype showed up just a few times. The chain recombines TRBV5-1 with TRBJ2-7, with D perhaps matching TRBD1 (6 bases). V lost 4 bases to trimming and J lost 6 bases, with 17 bases between them. CDR3 length equals 14 residues. CDR1 and CDR2 (germline): SGHRS, YFSETQ. The CDR3 region is CASSPGTPTSEQYF. In nucleotides, the CDR3 is TGCGCCAGCAGCCCAGGGACACCCACTAGCGAGCAGTACTTC.

V and J are TRBV28 and TRBJ2-2, with 8 positions matching TRBD1. Trimming took 6 bases from V and 6 from J; bases not matched to a gene: 15. This CDR3 region has 17 residues. Looked up from germline, CDR1 is MDHEN and CDR2 is SYDVKM. The CDR3 is CASSQPLTGETAGELFF. The CDR3 DNA is TGTGCCAGCAGCCAACCACTGACAGGGGAGACTGCCGGGGAGCTGTTTTTT.

The CDR3, as DNA: TGTGCCAGCAGTTCCGGGACTAGGGGGAGACATACGCAGTATTTT. This codes for CASSSGTRGRHTQYF. This sequence joins TRBV6-5 and TRBJ2-3; 8 bases align to TRBD2. Germline V CDR1 and CDR2: MNHEY, SVGAGI. The CDR3 runs to 15 residues. Trimming took 4 bases from V and 7 from J; bases not matched to a gene: 10.

In its sample, this clonotype was seen a few times. The chain recombines TRBV2 with TRBJ2-3; tentatively, D is TRBD1 or TRBD2 (5 bases each). The CDR3 extends over 17 amino acids. Germline-derived CDR1 and CDR2 are SNHLY and FYNNEI. V was clipped by 6 bases and J by 1 base, with 20 bases between them. Here the CDR3 DNA reads TGTGCCAGCAGAGGTCAGGGAGCGACCCGGGGCACAGATACGCAGTATTTT. Protein: CASRGQGATRGTDTQYF.

This clonotype was detected ten times or more. The rearrangement links TRBV3-1 to TRBJ2-1; the match to TRBD2 covers 11 bases. Germline lookup yields CDR1 LGHDT and CDR2 YNNKEL (reference sequence). The CDR3 sequence is 13 residues long. The CDR3 sequence is CATGTSGSNEQFF. CDR3 in DNA: TGTGCAACCGGGACTAGCGGTTCCAATGAGCAGTTCTTC.

This clonotype was recorded many times. The rearrangement joins TRBV7-9 to TRBJ2-2, with a possible D match to TRBD1 (6 bases). The CDR3 has 13 residues. Germline V lookup: CDR1 SEHNR, CDR2 FQNEAQ (reference sequence). V lost 4 bases, J lost 6 bases, and 9 bases lay in between. CDR3 nucleotides: TGTGCCAGCAGCTCACACAGGGCCGGGGAGCTGTTTTTT. This translates into CASSSHRAGELFF.

The V call is TRBV10-3, the J call TRBJ2-5; no definite D call. CDR3 size: 11 residues. Germline-derived CDR1 and CDR2 are ENHRY and SYGVKD. V was cut by 8 bases and J by 5 bases, with 9 bases left in between. DNA for the CDR3: TGTGCCATCCAAGTTAGGGAGACCCAGTACTTC. This sequence encodes CAIQVRETQYF.

This chain uses TRBV6-5 with TRBJ1-2, with a tentative D call TRBD1 (6 bases). Trimming stripped 6 bases from V and 4 bases from J, with 12 bases between. This CDR3 is built from 13 residues. The germline V gene has CDR1 MNHEY and CDR2 SVGAGI. The DNA for the CDR3 is TGTGCCAGCAGGCTTACAGGGTCCTATGGCTACACCTTC. Residues: CASRLTGSYGYTF.

The chain combines TRBV7-3 with TRBJ1-1; D perhaps matches TRBD1 (5 bases). Germline-derived CDR1 and CDR2 are SGHTA and FQGTGA. The V gene lost 5 bases and the J gene lost 2 bases, with 18 bases spanning the gap. There are 16 residues in the CDR3. CDR3 residues: CASSQPGEGKNTEAFF. The CDR3, as DNA: TGTGCCAGCAGCCAACCCGGGGAGGGGAAAAACACTGAAGCTTTCTTT. Complete variable domain (other parts from reference TRBV7-3 and TRBJ1-1): GAGVSQTPSNKVTEKGKYVELRCDPISGHTALYWYRQSLGQGPEFLIYFQGTGAADDSGLPNDRFFAVRPEGSVSTLKIQRTERGDSAVYLCASSQPGEGKNTEAFFGQGTRLTVV.

At least ten counts were recorded for this clonotype. The chain has TRBV12-3 or TRBV12-4 and TRBJ2-5; no clear D gene. The length of the CDR3 is 18 residues. The ends were cut back, 3 bases at V and 7 bases at J, with 27 bases in the middle. The CDR3 nucleotides are TGTGCCAGCAGTTTCTTTTTCCGTACTTCCCGGCAAACCATGACCCAGTACTTC. It specifies CASSFFFRTSRQTMTQYF.

J is TRBJ2-1 and V is TRBV6-2 or TRBV6-3; 8 bases map to TRBD1. The CDR3 runs 15 residues. V was pared by 6 bases and J by 4 bases, with 8 bases of the junction left unmatched. Per germline, CDR1 MNHEY and CDR2 SVGEGT. For the CDR3, the DNA is TGTGCCAGCAGAAGATCCGGGACAGGATACAATGAGCAGTTCTTC. Protein: CASRRSGTGYNEQFF.

The chain joins TRBV15 to TRBJ2-5, with D unclear. Trimming cost V 0 bases and J 4 bases, with 3 bases left between them. This CDR3 has 12 amino acids. The germline CDR1 and CDR2 sequences are LNHNV and YYDKDF (reference sequence). This CDR3 reads CATSRDAETQYF. The CDR3 DNA reads as TGTGCCACCAGCAGAGACGCAGAGACCCAGTACTTC.

This clonotype was counted only a few times. The rearrangement links TRBV5-8 to TRBJ2-7, with TRBD2 matching over 13 bases. Germline assignment: CDR1 SGHTS and CDR2 YDEGEE. V lost 6 bases, J lost 5 bases, and 23 bases stayed unmatched. CDR3 length: 20 amino acids. The CDR3 coding sequence is TGTGCCAGCATTTTGCCCCCCCGTAGGACTAGCGGGAGTCGGCGGAACGAGCAGTACTTC. Encoded protein: CASILPPRRTSGSRRNEQYF.

This clonotype was found many times. The chain employs TRBV20-1 and TRBJ2-2; 7 bases line up with TRBD2. The ends lost 1 base at V and 8 bases at J; junction bases unmatched: 13. Germline V gene sequence: CDR1 DFQATT, CDR2 SNEGSKA (reference sequence). The CDR3 contains 16 residues. CDR3 DNA sequence: TGCAGTGCTAGAGGGGCGGCGGGAGACCATCCGGGGGAGCTGTTTTTT. It encodes CSARGAAGDHPGELFF.

The chain's CDR3 is CASSLTLPGLTSSEQFF. The CDR3 DNA reads TGTGCCAGCAGCCTTACCCTCCCGGGACTCACTTCGTCTGAGCAGTTCTTC. The genes are TRBV11-1 and TRBJ2-1, with a tentative D call TRBD2 (6 bases). CDR3 length: 17 residues. Deletions cut 5 bases from V and 9 bases from J, with 26 bases between. Germline V CDR1 and CDR2: SGHAT, FQDESV (reference sequence).

At least ten counts were recorded for this clonotype. This rearrangement joins TRBV3-1 to TRBJ2-1, with D unclear. CDR1 is LGHDT, CDR2 YNNKEL, per germline (reference sequence). This CDR3 spans 15 amino acids. V dropped 2 bases and J dropped 2 bases, with 10 bases sitting between them. CDR3 sequence reads: CASSQQAFPYNEQFF. The DNA of the CDR3 is TGTGCCAGCAGCCAACAAGCCTTTCCCTACAATGAGCAGTTCTTC.